The 5 T cell receptor beta chains below all came from one sample that was sequenced in a study of blood T cells in healthy people across ages. A second PCR of 7 to 11 cycles used a sample-barcoded 5' primer and a J-beta primer mix. MiXCR, run by TCRdb on the 5' RACE reads, gives a single entry per CDR3 protein. The sample has 780,000 or so distinct CDR3 sequences, approximately 53% seen once; the top ten hold 25% to 30%. The sample comprised blood. The receptor set was obtained from a middle-aged man in good health.

This chain connects TRBV9 to TRBJ2-1; D not certain. The J call may be incorrect, as the DNA end agrees better with TRBJ2-7. The CDR3 runs 15 residues. Germline-derived CDR1 and CDR2 are SGDLS and YYNGEE. CDR3 residues: CASSADRSSYNEQYF. CDR3 DNA sequence: TGTGCCAGCAGCGCCGACCGGAGCTCCTACAATGAGCAGTACTTC.

The chain employs TRBV6-2 or TRBV6-3 and TRBJ2-1, with D possibly matching TRBD2 (6 bases). Germline values: CDR1 MNHEY, CDR2 SVGEGT. The CDR3 extends over 16 amino acids. The V and J ends lost 2 bases and 0 bases respectively, with 11 bases between them. CDR3 loop: CASSYRDLGSYNEQFF. The DNA for the CDR3 is TGTGCCAGCAGTTACCGGGACTTGGGCTCCTACAATGAGCAGTTCTTC.

In regard to this clonotype: The junction and the germline gene differ at one end; a read error may be behind it. V gene TRBV6-1 combines with J gene TRBJ2-3; D might be TRBD1 or TRBD2, each matching 5 bases. This CDR3 region has 14 residues. In germline, CDR1 is MNHNS, CDR2 SASEGT. The CDR3 sequence: CATSGTGVDGTQYF. CDR3 sequence (DNA): TGTGCCACCAGTGGGACCGGCGTTGATGGTACGCAGTATTTT.

This clonotype appeared a few times. The chain couples TRBV27 to TRBJ2-3, with 7 bases lining up with TRBD1. From germline, CDR1 is MNHEY and CDR2 SMNVEV (reference sequence). V lost 3 bases and J lost 4; bases outside the gene matches: 7. This CDR3 has 15 residues. The CDR3 region is CASSLSRGRADTQYF. The CDR3 DNA reads TGTGCCAGCAGTTTGTCGAGGGGGCGCGCAGATACGCAGTATTTT.

V usage is TRBV12-5 and J usage is TRBJ2-5; maybe TRBD1 (6 bases). The CDR3 sequence is 14 residues long. Trimming shortened V by 5 bases and J by 3 bases, and 13 bases separated the two germline ends. The germline V gene has CDR1 LGHNT and CDR2 FRNRAP. The CDR3 sequence: CASGRDRLKETQYF. CDR3 coding DNA: TGTGCTAGTGGTCGAGACAGGTTAAAAGAGACCCAGTACTTC.